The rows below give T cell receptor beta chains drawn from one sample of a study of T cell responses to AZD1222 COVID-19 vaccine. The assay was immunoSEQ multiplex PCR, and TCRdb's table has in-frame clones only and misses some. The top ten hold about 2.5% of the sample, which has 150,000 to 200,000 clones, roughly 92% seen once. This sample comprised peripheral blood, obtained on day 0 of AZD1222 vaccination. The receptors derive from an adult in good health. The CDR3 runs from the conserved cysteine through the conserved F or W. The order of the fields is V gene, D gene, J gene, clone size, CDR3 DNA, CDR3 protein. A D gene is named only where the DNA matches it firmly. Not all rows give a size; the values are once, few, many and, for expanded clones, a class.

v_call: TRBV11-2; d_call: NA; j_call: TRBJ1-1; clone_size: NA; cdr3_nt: TGTGCCAGCAGCTCCAGAGGAGGCACTGAAGCTTTCTTT; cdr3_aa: CASSSRGGTEAFF
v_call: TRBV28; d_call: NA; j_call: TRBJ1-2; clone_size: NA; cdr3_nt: TGTGCCAGCACCCTAGCAAGGGGTTATGGCTACACCTTC; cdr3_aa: CASTLARGYGYTF
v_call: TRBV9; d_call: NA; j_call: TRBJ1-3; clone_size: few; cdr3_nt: TGTGCCAGCAGCCTCGAGGGAGGCCGCAGGGCTGGAAACACCATATATTTT; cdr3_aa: CASSLEGGRRAGNTIYF
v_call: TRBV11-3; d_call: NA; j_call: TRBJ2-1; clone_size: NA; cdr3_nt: TGTGCCAGCAGCTTACAGGGTTTAGCGGCCTACAATGAGCAGTTCTTC; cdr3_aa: CASSLQGLAAYNEQFF
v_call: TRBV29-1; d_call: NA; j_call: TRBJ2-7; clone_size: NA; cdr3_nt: TGCAGCGTTGTGGACAGTTTCTCCTACGAGCAGTACTTC; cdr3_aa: CSVVDSFSYEQYF
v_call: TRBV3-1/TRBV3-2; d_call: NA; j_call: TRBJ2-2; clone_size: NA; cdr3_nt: TGTGCCAGCAGCCAAGATATCAGCACCGGGGAGCTGTTTTTT; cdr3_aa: CASSQDISTGELFF
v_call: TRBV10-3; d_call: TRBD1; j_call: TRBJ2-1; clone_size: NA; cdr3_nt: TGTGCCATCACCCGCGACAGGGAAGATGAGCAGTTCTTC; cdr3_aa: CAITRDREDEQFF
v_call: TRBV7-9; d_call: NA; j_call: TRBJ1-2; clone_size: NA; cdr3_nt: TGTGCCAGCAGGGGAGGGGTGCGTTATGGCTACACCTTC; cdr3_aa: CASRGGVRYGYTF
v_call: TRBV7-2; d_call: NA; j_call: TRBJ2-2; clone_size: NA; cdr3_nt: TGTGCCAGCACCTTAACAGGTCAGGGCACCGGGGAGCTGTTTTTT; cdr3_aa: CASTLTGQGTGELFF
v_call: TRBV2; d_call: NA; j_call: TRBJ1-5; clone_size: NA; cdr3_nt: TGTGCCAGCAGGCTCGGACAGATCAATCAGCCCCAGCATTTT; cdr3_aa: CASRLGQINQPQHF
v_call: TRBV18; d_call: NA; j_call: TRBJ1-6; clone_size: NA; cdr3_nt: TGTGCCAGCTCACCCGGAAAATCACCCCTCCACTTT; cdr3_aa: CASSPGKSPLHF
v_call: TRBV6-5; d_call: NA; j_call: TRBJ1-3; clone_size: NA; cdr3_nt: TGTGCCAGCAGTTACACCGCCGGAGGGGCTGGAAACACCATATATTTT; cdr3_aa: CASSYTAGGAGNTIYF
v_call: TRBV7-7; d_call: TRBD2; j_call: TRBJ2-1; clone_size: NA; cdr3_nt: TGTGCCAGCAGCCCCGGACTAGCGGGAGTCGGTGAGCAGTTCTTC; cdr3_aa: CASSPGLAGVGEQFF
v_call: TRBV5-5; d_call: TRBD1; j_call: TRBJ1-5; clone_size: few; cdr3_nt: TGTGCCAGCAGCTTGGTCGGGACAGAAAATCAGCCCCAGCATTTT; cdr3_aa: CASSLVGTENQPQHF
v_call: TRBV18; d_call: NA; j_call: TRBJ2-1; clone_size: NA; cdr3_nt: TGTGCCAGCTCACCCCGGCAGGGACAGGGGCCGACTAGCGGAGGCTACAATGAGCAGTTCTTC; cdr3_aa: CASSPRQGQGPTSGGYNEQFF
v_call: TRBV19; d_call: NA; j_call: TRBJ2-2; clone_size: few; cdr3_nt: TGTGCCAGTAGTATGGGCGTGGGGAACACCGGGGAGCTGTTTTTT; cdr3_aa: CASSMGVGNTGELFF
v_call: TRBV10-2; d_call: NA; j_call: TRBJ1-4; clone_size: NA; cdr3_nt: TGCGCCAGCAGTGAGTCGCCGCAGGGTGGTGAAAAACTGTTTTTT; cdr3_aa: CASSESPQGGEKLFF
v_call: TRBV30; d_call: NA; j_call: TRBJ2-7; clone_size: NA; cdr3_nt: TGTGCCTGGAGCCCTCGGAGCTTGCAATACGAGCAGTACTTC; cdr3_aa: CAWSPRSLQYEQYF
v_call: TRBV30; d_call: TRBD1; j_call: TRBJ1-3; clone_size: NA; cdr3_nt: TGTGCCTGGAGTAACACAGGGGTCGGAAACACCATATATTTT; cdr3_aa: CAWSNTGVGNTIYF
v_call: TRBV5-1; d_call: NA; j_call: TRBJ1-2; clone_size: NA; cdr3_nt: TGCGCCAGCAGTCTTAAACAGGGTGGCTACACCTTC; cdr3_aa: CASSLKQGGYTF
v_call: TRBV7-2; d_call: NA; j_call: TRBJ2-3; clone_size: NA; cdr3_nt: TGTGCCAGCAGCTCAATGCAGGGGGGGCCTAACACGCAGTATTTT; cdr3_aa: CASSSMQGGPNTQYF
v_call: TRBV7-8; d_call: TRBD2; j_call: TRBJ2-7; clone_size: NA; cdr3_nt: TGTGCCAGCAGCTTATTGGGGTTCTGGGGATTTCTCGGGGAGGGGCAAAACGAGCAGTACTTC; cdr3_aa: CASSLLGFWGFLGEGQNEQYF
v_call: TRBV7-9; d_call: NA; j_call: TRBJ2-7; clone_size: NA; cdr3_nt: TGTGCCAGCGGGCAGGGCCCCTACGAGCAGTACTTC; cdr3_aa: CASGQGPYEQYF
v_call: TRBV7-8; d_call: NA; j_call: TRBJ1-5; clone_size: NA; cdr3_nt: TGTGCCAGCAGCCGGGATAGCAATCAGCCCCAGCATTTT; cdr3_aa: CASSRDSNQPQHF
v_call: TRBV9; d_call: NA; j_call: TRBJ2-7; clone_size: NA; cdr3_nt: TGTGCCAGCAGCGTATCTAGCTATGTCTACGAGCAGTACTTC; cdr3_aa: CASSVSSYVYEQYF
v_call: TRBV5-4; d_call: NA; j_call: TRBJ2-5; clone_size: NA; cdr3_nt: TGTGCCAGCAGCTCTCCCGGACCACTCGAGACCCAGTACTTC; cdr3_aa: CASSSPGPLETQYF
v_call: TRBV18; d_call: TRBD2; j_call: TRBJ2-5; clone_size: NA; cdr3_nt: TGTGCCAGCTCCCTGGCTAGCGGGGGGCAAGAGACCCAGTACTTC; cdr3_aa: CASSLASGGQETQYF
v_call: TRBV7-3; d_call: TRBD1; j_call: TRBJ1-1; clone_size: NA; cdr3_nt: TGTGCCAGCAGCTTGACAGGGGTCACTGAAGCTTTCTTT; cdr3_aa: CASSLTGVTEAFF
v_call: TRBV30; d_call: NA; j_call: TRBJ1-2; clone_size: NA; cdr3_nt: TGTGCCTGGAGGATGGGGATTTGGTATGGCTACACCTTC; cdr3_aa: CAWRMGIWYGYTF
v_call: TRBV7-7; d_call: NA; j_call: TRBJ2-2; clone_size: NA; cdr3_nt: TGTGCCAGCAGCCCGCTGGGCAGCACCGGGGAGCTGTTTTTT; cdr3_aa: CASSPLGSTGELFF
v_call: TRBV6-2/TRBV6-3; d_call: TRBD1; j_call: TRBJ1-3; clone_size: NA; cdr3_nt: TGTGCCAGCAGCCCGGGACAGCGCAGCTCTGGAAACACCATATATTTT; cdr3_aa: CASSPGQRSSGNTIYF
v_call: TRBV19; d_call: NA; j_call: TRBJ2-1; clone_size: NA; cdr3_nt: TGTGCCAGTAGTACAGACAGAATGGAGCAGTTCTTC; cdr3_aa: CASSTDRMEQFF
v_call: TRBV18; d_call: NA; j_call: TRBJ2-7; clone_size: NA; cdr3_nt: TGTGCCAGCTCATCCCCCTCCTCCGAGCAGTACTTC; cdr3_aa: CASSSPSSEQYF
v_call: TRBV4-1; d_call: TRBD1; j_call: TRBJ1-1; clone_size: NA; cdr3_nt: TGCGCCAGCAGCCATGGGGGAGGGGGCAAGGCTGAAGCTTTCTTT; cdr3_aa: CASSHGGGGKAEAFF
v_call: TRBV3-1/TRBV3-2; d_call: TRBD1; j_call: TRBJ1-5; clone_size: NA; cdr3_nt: TGTGCCAGCAGCCGGGACAGCACCTTAAATCAGCCCCAGCATTTT; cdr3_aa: CASSRDSTLNQPQHF
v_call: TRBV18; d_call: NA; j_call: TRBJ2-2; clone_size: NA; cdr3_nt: TGTGCCAGCTCCCCCGGGAAGGGCACGTCCGGGGAGCTGTTTTTT; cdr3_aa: CASSPGKGTSGELFF
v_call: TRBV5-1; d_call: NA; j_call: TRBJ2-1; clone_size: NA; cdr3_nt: TGCGCCAGCAGGCTAGCTATAAACAATGAGCAGTTCTTC; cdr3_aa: CASRLAINNEQFF
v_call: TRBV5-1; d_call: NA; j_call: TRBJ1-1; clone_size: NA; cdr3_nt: TGCGCCAGCAGTTTGGGGGACACTGAAGCTTTCTTT; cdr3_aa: CASSLGDTEAFF
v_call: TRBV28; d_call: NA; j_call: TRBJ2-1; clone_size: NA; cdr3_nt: TGTGCCAGCAGTTCCGGACTCTACAATGAGCAGTTCTTC; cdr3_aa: CASSSGLYNEQFF
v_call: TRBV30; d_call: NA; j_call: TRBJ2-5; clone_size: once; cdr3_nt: TGTGCCTGGAGTCAGGGAGAGACCCAGTACTTC; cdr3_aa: CAWSQGETQYF
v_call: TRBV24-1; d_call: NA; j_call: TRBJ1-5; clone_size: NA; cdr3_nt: TGTGCCACCCAGGACGGAAGTTCCCTACAGCCCCAGCATTTT; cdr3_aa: CATQDGSSLQPQHF
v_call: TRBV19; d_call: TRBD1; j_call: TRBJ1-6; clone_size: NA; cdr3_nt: TGTGCCAGTAGTAAAATGGACAGGGAGAATTCACCCCTCCACTTT; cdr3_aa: CASSKMDRENSPLHF
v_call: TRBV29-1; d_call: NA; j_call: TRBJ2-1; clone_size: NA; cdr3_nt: TGCAGCGTTTCGGGTCACTACAATGAGCAGTTCTTC; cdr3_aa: CSVSGHYNEQFF